This entry is about one TCR beta chain. Its antigen is still unknown. V lost 1 base, J lost 4 bases, and 7 bases lay in between. Per germline, CDR1 LGHNA and CDR2 YSLEER. This CDR3 is 14 amino acids long. The sample is drawn from a study of cytomegalovirus exposure and HLA in healthy donors. PCR primers comprised 60 Vbeta and 13 Jbeta primers. In the original processing: An analysis that came later counted some 81 million unique TCR beta chains, approximately 10 million shared. Libraries were prepared by immunoSEQ multiplex PCR; TCRdb keeps only in-frame clonotypes and omits some of them. For V, J and clone size, that table is used; D and trimming come from the DNA. The table includes approximately 130,000 clones, about 78% detected once. Study conclusions and caveats: Among TCR beta chains of equal frequency, HLA-associated ones were more clonally expanded in a later analysis. The study designated 150 or so TCR beta chains cytomegalovirus-associated.

The V call is TRBV4-3, the J call TRBJ2-2; D perhaps matches TRBD1 (6 bases). The clonotype comes from a human donor in good health. Sequencing was done on a sample of PBMCs. CDR3 in amino acids: CASSQGTVTGELFF. The CDR3 bases are TGCGCCAGCAGCCAAGGGACAGTCACCGGGGAGCTGTTTTTT.